This T cell receptor beta chain was profiled in a study of T cells in localized non-small cell lung cancer. On this clone: As yet, its antigen is unknown.

Looked up from germline, CDR1 is SNHLY and CDR2 is FYNNEI. This CDR3 region has 15 residues. With 4 bases removed from V and 1 base from J, the gap between germline ends came to 11 bases. Study-wide results and caveats: The highest T cell clonality was in uninvolved adjacent lung, above tumor.

The table came from immunoSEQ multiplex PCR; TCRdb's copy has only in-frame clones and leaves some out. The sample carries around 31,000 clones, around 94% recorded once. This sequence joins TRBV2 and TRBJ1-3; no reliable D call. The receptor was isolated from a woman aged 35 to 69 with stage I lung adenocarcinoma. The source was peripheral blood, collected before any cancer treatment. The CDR3 region is CASSGARRSGNTIYF. The CDR3 DNA follows: TGTGCCAGCAGTGGAGCCCGCAGGTCTGGAAACACCATATATTTT. Full variable domain (remainder filled in from reference TRBV2 and TRBJ1-3): EPEVTQTPSHQVTQMGQEVILRCVPISNHLYFYWYRQILGQKVEFLVSFYNNEISEKSEIFDDQFSVERPDGSNFTLKIRSTKLEDSAMYFCASSGARRSGNTIYFGEGSWLTVV.